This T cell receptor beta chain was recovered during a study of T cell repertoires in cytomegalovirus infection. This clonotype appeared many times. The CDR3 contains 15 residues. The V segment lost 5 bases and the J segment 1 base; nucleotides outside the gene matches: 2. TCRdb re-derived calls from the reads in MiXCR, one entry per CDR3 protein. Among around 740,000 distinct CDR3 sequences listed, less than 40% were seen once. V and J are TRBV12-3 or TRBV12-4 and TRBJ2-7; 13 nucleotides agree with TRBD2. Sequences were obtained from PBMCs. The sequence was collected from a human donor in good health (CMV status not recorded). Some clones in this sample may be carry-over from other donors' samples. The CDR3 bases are TGTGCCAGCAGTCTGGGACTAGCGGGATCCTACGAGCAGTACTTC. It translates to CASSLGLAGSYEQYF.